The T cell receptor (beta chain) described here comes from a study of blood T cell repertoires in COVID-19. Study as a whole: Italy, Spain and the United States were the sources of the convalescent and acute COVID-19 samples. PBMCs, B-cell-depleted T cells, or T cells provided the cDNA or gDNA that made up the material.

As processed by the authors: Cell counts per sample came from amplifying reference gene primers. Sequencing used immunoSEQ multiplex PCR; TCRdb keeps in-frame clones, though not all of them. V, J and clone size derive from that table, while D and trimming were established from the DNA sequence. Here the sample spans roughly 32,000 clones, around 87% being singletons. Germline V gene data show CDR1 as SGHTA and CDR2 as FQGNSA. Germline trimming cut 5 bases from V and 7 bases from J; bases unmatched to any gene: 5. The CDR3 spans 13 residues. The TCR comes from a man aged 55-75 years with active COVID-19. J is TRBJ1-5 and V is TRBV7-2; 7 nucleotides line up with TRBD1. The sequenced sample was peripheral blood. The CDR3 DNA follows: TGTGCCAGCAGCCAGGGACAGAGACAGCCCCAGCATTTT. Residues: CASSQGQRQPQHF.